The 27 T cell receptor beta chains reported below all come from one sample, sequenced in a study of Ad26.COV2.S vaccination and SARS-CoV-2 variants. The treatment was: around 19 received Ad26.COV2.S at low or high dose, single or two shots; several received placebo; per-sample allocation not given. Samples analyzed were those drawn on day 63 after the first vaccine or placebo injection. Only in-frame clones appear in the TCRdb table, and some are missing; sequencing was by immunoSEQ multiplex PCR. The data contain roughly 320,000 clones, about nine tenths of them singletons. Sequencing used peripheral blood, obtained in a trial of Ad26.COV2.S vaccine versus placebo. These receptors were collected from a person between 18 and 65 years old who received the Ad26.COV2.S COVID-19 vaccine or a placebo.

The chain uses TRBV7-2 and TRBJ2-7; no clear D gene. Between the trimmed V and J ends, which lost 1 base and 0 bases, there was a span of 13 bases. The CDR3 is 16 residues long. CDR1 is SGHTA and CDR2 is FQGNSA in the germline V gene. The CDR3: CASSLGGVIGSYEQYF. Here the CDR3 DNA reads TGTGCCAGCAGCTTAGGGGGTGTAATCGGCTCCTACGAGCAGTACTTC.

The J gene is TRBJ1-6, the V gene TRBV11-2; tentative D call: TRBD1 (5 bases). Trimming pared 8 bases from V and 6 bases from J, leaving 17 bases between. The CDR3 spans 15 residues. CDR1 and CDR2 from the germline V gene are SGHAT and FQNNGV. CDR3 bases: TGTGCCAGCGTGCTTGGGACGGGGTCTAATTCACCCCTCCACTTT. Translated: CASVLGTGSNSPLHF.

The CDR3 DNA follows: TGTGCCAGCAGCCAAGAACTAGCGGGGAGAGCGGGGGCGGATACGCAGTATTTT. Translated: CASSQELAGRAGADTQYF. This chain connects TRBV3-1 (or the pseudogene TRBV3-2) to TRBJ2-3; TRBD2 matches 10 bases. Germline V gene sequence: CDR1 LGHDT, CDR2 YNNKEL (reference sequence). This CDR3 has 18 residues. V lost 0 bases to trimming and J lost 6 bases; unmatched junction nucleotides: 12.

The chain employs TRBV30 and TRBJ2-6, with a possible D match to TRBD1 (5 bases). Germline assignment: CDR1 GTSNPN and CDR2 SVGIG (reference sequence). This CDR3 comprises 15 residues. With 4 bases removed from V and 3 bases from J, the gap between germline ends came to 13 bases. Here the CDR3 reads CAWTLGQSGANVLTF. The CDR3 region has the DNA TGTGCCTGGACCTTGGGGCAGAGTGGGGCCAACGTCCTGACTTTC.

This clone was seen once. CDR3 loop: CASRGQAQETQYF. The DNA for the CDR3 is TGTGCCAGCAGAGGACAGGCCCAAGAGACCCAGTACTTC. This sequence joins TRBV9 and TRBJ2-5; TRBD1 agrees at 7 bases. The V segment lost 5 bases and the J segment 1 base; nucleotides outside the gene matches: 2. The CDR3 runs 13 residues. Germline-derived CDR1 and CDR2 are SGDLS and YYNGEE.

This clone has more than one count but fewer than ten. This chain links TRBV6-1 with TRBJ1-2, with TRBD1 matching over 9 bases. In germline, CDR1 is MNHNS, CDR2 SASEGT. With V trimmed by 3 bases and J by 7 bases, 12 bases remained unmatched. CDR3 length equals 16 residues. The CDR3 DNA reads TGTGCCAGCAGTGATGACGCCGGGACAGGGTCGGGTGGCTACACCTTC. It specifies CASSDDAGTGSGGYTF.

This chain links TRBV6-5 with TRBJ1-5, with TRBD1 matching over 9 bases. The trim removed 4 bases at V and 5 bases at J, leaving 6 bases unmatched. In germline, CDR1 is MNHEY, CDR2 SVGAGI. This CDR3 has 15 residues. The CDR3 here is CASSLLRDRDQPQHF. CDR3 bases: TGTGCCAGCAGTTTACTCCGGGACAGGGATCAGCCCCAGCATTTT.

The V gene is TRBV6-6, the J gene TRBJ1-6, with a possible D match to TRBD1 (6 bases). CDR1 MNHNY and CDR2 SVGAGI come from the germline V gene (reference sequence). The CDR3 contains 16 residues. V was trimmed by 0 bases and J by 7 bases, leaving 13 bases between them. Here the CDR3 reads CASSYSRGAGNSPLHF. CDR3 bases: TGTGCCAGCAGTTACTCGAGGGGGGCCGGGAATTCACCCCTCCACTTT.

V is TRBV13 and J is TRBJ1-1, with D unclear. This CDR3 region has 13 residues. Germline V gives CDR1 PRHDT, CDR2 FYEKMQ (reference sequence). The V gene lost 0 bases and the J gene lost 6 bases, with 8 bases spanning the gap. For the CDR3, the DNA is TGTGCCAGCAGCTTAGGGGCGGGCCCTGAAGCTTTCTTT. Translation: CASSLGAGPEAFF.

This chain joins TRBV3-1 (or the pseudogene TRBV3-2) and TRBJ2-1, with a weak D call TRBD2 (5 bases). This CDR3 region has 12 residues. V dropped 5 bases and J dropped 13 bases, with 15 bases sitting between them. The germline V gene has CDR1 LGHDT and CDR2 YNNKEL (reference sequence). CDR3 DNA: TGTGCCAGCAGCGTTCGGACGGACTCTCAGTTCTTC. Amino acid sequence: CASSVRTDSQFF.

The V gene is TRBV5-8, the J gene TRBJ1-1; the D gene is possibly TRBD1 (5 bases). CDR3 length: 16 residues. CDR1 and CDR2 from the germline V gene are SGHTS and YDEGEE. Trimming removed 0 bases from V and 6 bases from J, with 18 bases in between. The CDR3 protein is CASSLEGGAGTAEAFF. In DNA form, the CDR3 reads TGTGCCAGCAGCTTGGAAGGTGGGGCGGGAACCGCTGAAGCTTTCTTT.

The chain combines TRBV4-2 with TRBJ1-6; D unresolved. V lost 4 bases, J lost 7 bases, and 14 bases lay in between. This CDR3 region has 15 residues. Germline lookup yields CDR1 LGHNA and CDR2 YNFKEQ. CDR3 nucleotide sequence: TGTGCCAGCAGCCCCTCGGCAGGAGGAAATTCACCCCTCCACTTT. Translation: CASSPSAGGNSPLHF.

The V call is TRBV7-2, the J call TRBJ2-4; tentative D call: TRBD2 (5 bases). CDR1 SGHTA and CDR2 FQGNSA come from the germline V gene. With 5 bases removed from V and 9 bases from J, the gap between germline ends came to 23 bases. The length of the CDR3 is 16 residues. The CDR3 bases are TGTGCCAGCAGCCTGGGCCGAGGGCCCACCGTTCCCATTCAGTACTTC. Encoded protein: CASSLGRGPTVPIQYF.

The genes are TRBV7-9 and TRBJ1-4; D is perhaps TRBD1 (6 bases). CDR1 is SEHNR, CDR2 FQNEAQ, per germline (reference sequence). The V end was cut by 3 bases, the J end by 7 bases, with 15 bases between. The CDR3 has 15 amino acids. Written as DNA, the CDR3 is TGTGCCAGCAGCTTCCAACAGGGAATGGTTGAAAAACTGTTTTTT. Amino acid sequence: CASSFQQGMVEKLFF. Supplemented by reference TRBV7-9 and TRBJ1-4, the full variable domain reads DTGVSQNPRHKITKRGQNVTFRCDPISEHNRLYWYRQTLGQGPEFLTYFQNEAQLEKSRLLSDRFSAERPKGSFSTLEIQRTEQGDSAMYLCASSFQQGMVEKLFFGSGTQLSVL.

The chain recombines TRBV30 with TRBJ2-4, with 12 bases identical to TRBD2. The CDR3 contains 15 residues. CDR1 and CDR2 (germline): GTSNPN, SVGIG (reference sequence). Trimming at V came to 2 bases and at J to 7 bases, leaving 6 bases not matched to a gene. CDR3 nucleotides: TGTGCCTGGAGTCATCTAGCGGGGGGGCCGAACATTCAGTACTTC. Translation: CAWSHLAGGPNIQYF.

The chain recombines TRBV5-5 with TRBJ2-1, with 9 nucleotides matching TRBD1. The germline V gene encodes CDR1 SGHKS and CDR2 YYEKEE (reference sequence). V shed 4 bases and J 6 bases; nucleotides not matched to a gene: 11. The CDR3 length is 16 residues. CDR3 DNA sequence: TGTGCCAGCAGCCATCCTGGACAGGGGCATATCAATGAGCAGTTCTTC. It yields the protein CASSHPGQGHINEQFF.

The genes are TRBV6-1 and TRBJ1-2; TRBD1 matches 7 bases. The CDR3 loop spans 15 amino acids. Germline assignment: CDR1 MNHNS and CDR2 SASEGT. The trim removed 1 base at V and 5 bases at J, leaving 7 bases unmatched. The CDR3 reads CASSEVGTVKYGYTF. The CDR3 nucleotides are TGTGCCAGCAGTGAAGTGGGGACAGTTAAGTATGGCTACACCTTC.

The chain uses TRBV6-5 and TRBJ1-5; TRBD1 matches at 9 bases. The CDR3 runs 16 residues. Germline V gives CDR1 MNHEY, CDR2 SVGAGI. V was pared by 4 bases and J by 3 bases, with 7 bases of the junction left unmatched. The CDR3 DNA follows: TGTGCCAGCAGTTCTAAACAGGGGGCTATCAATCAGCCCCAGCATTTT. It codes for CASSSKQGAINQPQHF.

The genes are TRBV27 and TRBJ2-7; 8 nucleotides agree with TRBD1. Germline V CDR1 and CDR2: MNHEY, SMNVEV (reference sequence). V lost 7 bases to trimming and J lost 1 base; unmatched junction nucleotides: 3. CDR3 length equals 13 residues. The CDR3 region has the DNA TGTGCCAGCAAGGGACAGGCTTCCTACGAGCAGTACTTC. Translation gives CASKGQASYEQYF.

This rearrangement joins TRBV5-8 to TRBJ2-3; TRBD1 might be the D (6 bases). Germline V CDR1 and CDR2: SGHTS, YDEGEE. Trimming cost V 0 bases and J 2 bases, with 13 bases left between them. CDR3 length: 16 amino acids. CDR3: CASSLVRQGLTDTQYF. CDR3 DNA sequence: TGTGCCAGCAGCTTGGTAAGGCAGGGGCTCACAGATACGCAGTATTTT.

The chain is built from TRBV5-8 and TRBJ1-3, with D perhaps TRBD1 (5 bases). V was pared by 6 bases and J by 7 bases, with 14 bases between. Germline loops: CDR1 SGHTS, CDR2 YDEGEE. CDR3 length equals 13 residues. This CDR3 is CASNIGARNTIYF. CDR3 bases: TGTGCCAGCAATATAGGGGCTCGGAACACCATATATTTT.

This chain connects TRBV4-3 to TRBJ2-2; D remains unclear. V was pared by 0 bases and J by 5 bases, with 10 bases between. Germline V CDR1 and CDR2: LGHNA, YSLEER. There are 15 residues in the CDR3. This chain's CDR3 is CASSQDLPLTGELFF. The CDR3 DNA reads as TGCGCCAGCAGCCAAGATCTTCCCTTAACCGGGGAGCTGTTTTTT.

The CDR3 loop is CASSQGLAGASYEQYF. CDR3 DNA sequence: TGCGCCAGCAGCCAAGGACTAGCGGGGGCCAGCTACGAGCAGTACTTC. The chain combines TRBV4-3 with TRBJ2-7, with 12 positions matching TRBD2. CDR1 and CDR2 from the germline V gene are LGHNA and YSLEER. The CDR3 is 16 residues long. Trimming cost V 1 base and J 3 bases; bases outside gene matches: 4.

The chain recombines TRBV4-1 with TRBJ1-1; 7 bases line up with TRBD1. Per germline, CDR1 MGHRA and CDR2 YSYEKL. J lost 4 bases, V lost 10 bases, and 9 bases had no gene match. This CDR3 is built from 13 residues. The CDR3 nucleotides are TGCGCCACAGCCCAGGGGGGTGCCACTGAAGCTTTCTTT. Its translation is CATAQGGATEAFF.

This sequence joins TRBV3-1 (or the pseudogene TRBV3-2) and TRBJ2-3; no firm D call. The CDR3 loop spans 14 amino acids. In germline, CDR1 is LGHDT, CDR2 YNNKEL (reference sequence). Trimming stripped 0 bases from V and 4 bases from J, with 8 bases between. This chain's CDR3 is CASSQDRQSDTQYF. The DNA of the CDR3 is TGTGCCAGCAGCCAAGATCGGCAGTCAGATACGCAGTATTTT.

J is TRBJ2-2 and V is TRBV12-5; 7 positions match TRBD2. The CDR3 is made up of 14 amino acids. Germline loops: CDR1 LGHNT, CDR2 FRNRAP. The ends lost 8 bases at V and 5 bases at J; junction bases unmatched: 8. CDR3 region: CASLGAGRTGELFF. The DNA of the CDR3 is TGTGCTAGTCTAGGAGCGGGGCGAACCGGGGAGCTGTTTTTT.

A few counts support this clone. This rearrangement joins TRBV6-5 to TRBJ1-2, with no clear D. This CDR3 is built from 13 residues. Germline CDR1 MNHEY, CDR2 SVGAGI. The V end lost 4 bases, the J end lost 7 bases, and 13 bases lay between the germline ends. The DNA of the CDR3 is TGTGCCAGCAGTTCTCCGGGGTCTGGTGGCTACACCTTC. It encodes CASSSPGSGGYTF.